One sample yielded the 17 T cell receptor beta chains listed below, sequenced in a study of response to subunit inactivated influenza vaccine. TCRdb used MiXCR to reprocess the RT-PCR reads, holding one entry per CDR3 protein. The repertoire holds 500,000 to 600,000 distinct CDR3 sequences, with about 11% as singletons. The same data also contributed to another study, on T cells expressing NK-cell markers. From that paper: cDNA encoding TCR beta was synthesized via 5'RACE template switching incorporating UMIs.

The sample consisted of PBMCs from blood, taken on the day of vaccination. These receptors all come from a man aged 45-65 years who received an inactivated influenza vaccine.

About this clonotype: The junction shows a germline mismatch at one end, possibly a read error. The chain links TRBV5-1 to TRBJ2-7, with D perhaps TRBD1 (5 bases). Germline assignment: CDR1 SGHRS and CDR2 YFSETQ. The length of the CDR3 is 15 residues. As DNA, the CDR3 is TGCGCCAGCAGCTTGGAGGGGCGTGCCTCCCACGAGCAGTACTTC. Amino acids: CASSLEGRASHEQYF. Drawing the rest from reference TRBV5-1 and TRBJ2-7, the complete variable domain is KAGVTQTPRYLIKTRGQQVTLSCSPISGHRSVSWYQQTPGQGLQFLFEYFSETQRNKGNFPGRFSGRQFSNSRSEMNVSTLELGDSALYLCASSLEGRASHEQYFGPGTRLTVT.

This clonotype came up a few times. V gene TRBV12-3 or TRBV12-4 combines with J gene TRBJ1-2, with D perhaps matching TRBD1 (5 bases). The CDR3 runs to 13 residues. The V end lost 3 bases, the J end lost 3 bases, and 8 bases lay between the germline ends. In nucleotides, the CDR3 is TGTGCCAGCAGTTTCATAGGGGACTATGGCTACACCTTC. This sequence encodes CASSFIGDYGYTF.

The CDR3 region is CAWSPDNGPMTQYF. Here the CDR3 DNA reads TGTGCCTGGAGTCCGGACAATGGCCCGATGACCCAGTACTTC. This chain joins TRBV30 and TRBJ2-5; D is perhaps TRBD1 (5 bases). Looked up from germline, CDR1 is GTSNPN and CDR2 is SVGIG (reference sequence). V shed 2 bases and J shed 7 bases, with 17 bases lying between them. The CDR3 is 14 residues long.

This clonotype was recorded at least ten times. The chain uses TRBV29-1 and TRBJ2-3, with D unresolved. The CDR3 extends over 12 amino acids. The V gene's germline CDR1 is SQVTM and CDR2 ANQGSEA. The CDR3 DNA is TGCGCGTATGATTGGGGATCAGATACGCAGTATTTT. Residues: CAYDWGSDTQYF.

The V call is TRBV20-1, the J call TRBJ2-1; 7 bases map to TRBD2. Germline V gives CDR1 DFQATT, CDR2 SNEGSKA (reference sequence). Unmatched junction bases numbered 7, after V lost 3 bases and J lost 2 bases. This CDR3 spans 15 amino acids. This CDR3 reads CSASMRGRPYNEQFF. CDR3 nucleotide sequence: TGCAGTGCTAGTATGCGGGGGAGACCCTACAATGAGCAGTTCTTC.

This clonotype was recorded many times. The chain joins TRBV12-3 or TRBV12-4 to TRBJ2-1; D unresolved. Trimming stripped 0 bases from V and 6 bases from J, with 3 bases between. The CDR3 has 12 amino acids. The CDR3 is CASSLAANEQFF. In nucleotides, the CDR3 is TGTGCCAGCAGTTTAGCAGCCAATGAGCAGTTCTTC.

The sample holds a few counts of this clonotype. CDR3 region: CASSYSGKGVGGEFF. As DNA, the CDR3 is TGTGCCAGCAGTTACTCGGGCAAGGGAGTGGGAGGGGAGTTCTTC. J is TRBJ2-1 and V is TRBV6-5, with TRBD2 matching 7 bases. The CDR3 contains 15 residues. The V segment lost 0 bases and the J segment 14 bases; nucleotides outside the gene matches: 13. Germline CDR1 reads MNHEY; CDR2 reads SVGAGI.

This clonotype has a handful of counts. The CDR3 protein is CASSQVTGGASYEQYF. The CDR3 DNA is TGCGCCAGCAGCCAAGTTACAGGGGGCGCATCCTACGAGCAGTACTTC. The chain joins TRBV4-1 to TRBJ2-7, with 9 bases aligning to TRBD1. Trimming at V came to 1 base and at J to 1 base, leaving 5 bases not matched to a gene. Germline CDR1 reads MGHRA; CDR2 reads YSYEKL. CDR3 length: 16 amino acids.

In this sample, this clonotype turned up many times. The chain links TRBV4-3 to TRBJ1-3, with D perhaps TRBD1 (5 bases). This CDR3 has 15 amino acids. V was trimmed by 4 bases and J by 0 bases, leaving 10 bases between them. CDR1 and CDR2 (germline): LGHNA, YSLEER. CDR3 sequence reads: CASSRGRSSGNTIYF. CDR3 nucleotides: TGCGCCAGCAGCCGGGGGAGGAGCTCTGGAAACACCATATATTTT.

The CDR3 region is CASSQAGHDGYTF. The CDR3 nucleotides are TGCGCCAGCAGCCAAGCCGGTCACGATGGCTACACCTTC. J is TRBJ1-2 and V is TRBV4-1; no clear D gene. This CDR3 spans 13 amino acids. Germline V CDR1 and CDR2: MGHRA, YSYEKL. V lost 1 base to trimming and J lost 6 bases, with 9 bases between them.

This clonotype turned up a few times. The chain is built from TRBV7-9 and TRBJ2-1; TRBD1 agrees at 7 bases. The junction had 8 bases not matched to a gene; V was cut back by 1 base and J by 8 bases. In germline, CDR1 is SEHNR, CDR2 FQNEAQ (reference sequence). This CDR3 has 15 residues. The CDR3, as DNA: TGTGCCAGCAGCTTAGGAGTGCAGGGGGTTGATGAGCAGTTCTTC. Protein sequence: CASSLGVQGVDEQFF.

The chain couples TRBV11-3 to TRBJ2-1; 14 bases line up with TRBD2. CDR1 and CDR2 from the germline V gene are SGHNT and YENEEA. There are 15 residues in the CDR3. With V trimmed by 8 bases and J by 7 bases, 7 bases remained unmatched. Here the CDR3 DNA reads TGTGCCAGCGGAGCCGGGACTAGCGGGAGTAATGAGCAGTTCTTC. Translated: CASGAGTSGSNEQFF.

This clonotype was counted only a few times. The chain has TRBV29-1 and TRBJ1-3; D call uncertain. Between the trimmed V and J ends, which lost 6 bases and 4 bases, there was a span of 10 bases. The CDR3 covers 12 residues. Germline CDR1 is SQVTM and CDR2 is ANQGSEA. CDR3: CSVSLQGNTIYF. Here the CDR3 DNA reads TGCAGCGTCTCGCTACAGGGAAACACCATATATTTT.

The table lists this clonotype with many counts. The V and J genes are TRBV5-1 and TRBJ2-1; 7 nucleotides agree with TRBD2. The junction had 7 bases not matched to a gene; V was cut back by 0 bases and J by 4 bases. This CDR3 region has 16 residues. Germline loops: CDR1 SGHRS, CDR2 YFSETQ. Here the CDR3 reads CASSLVGGPSYNEQFF. In DNA, the CDR3 is TGCGCCAGCAGCTTGGTGGGAGGGCCTAGTTACAATGAGCAGTTCTTC.

The table lists this clonotype with a few counts. J is TRBJ1-6 and V is TRBV7-2, with D possibly matching TRBD1 (6 bases). The germline CDR1 and CDR2 sequences are SGHTA and FQGNSA. The CDR3 contains 16 residues. V was trimmed by 0 bases and J by 7 bases, leaving 13 bases between them. CDR3 coding DNA: TGTGCCAGCAGCTTAGCGGCCAGGGGAAACAATTCACCCCTCCACTTT. It specifies CASSLAARGNNSPLHF.

The chain has TRBV7-2 and TRBJ2-7, with D unclear. CDR3 length: 14 residues. Trimming left V 4 bases short and J 5 bases short, with 15 bases between. From germline, CDR1 is SGHTA and CDR2 FQGNSA. CDR3 protein: CASSYGRNVNEQYF. CDR3 DNA sequence: TGTGCCAGCAGCTACGGGCGGAATGTAAACGAGCAGTACTTC.

This clonotype was detected a few times. The V and J genes are TRBV28 and TRBJ2-5, with a weak D call TRBD1 (5 bases). Germline V gene lookup returns CDR1 MDHEN and CDR2 SYDVKM. V dropped 4 bases and J dropped 0 bases, with 9 bases sitting between them. The CDR3 extends over 14 amino acids. The CDR3 nucleotides are TGTGCCAGCAGTTGGGCAGGGCACCAAGAGACCCAGTACTTC. Protein: CASSWAGHQETQYF. The full variable domain, rest sourced from reference TRBV28 and TRBJ2-5, is DVKVTQSSRYLVKRTGEKVFLECVQDMDHENMFWYRQDPGLGLRLIYFSYDVKMKEKGDIPEGYSVSREKKERFSLILESASTNQTSMYLCASSWAGHQETQYFGPGTRLLVL.